The source of this T cell receptor delta chain is a study of γδ T cells in repeated Plasmodium falciparum infection. Study-level results: Repeated controlled infections reportedly drove waves of new clonotype selection in Vdelta2-negative, mostly Vdelta1+, gammadelta repertoires. Malian children's Vdelta2-negative repertoires appeared more expanded and less diverse than Australians'.

In germline, CDR1 is GEAIGNYY, CDR2 EKD. CDR3 length: 21 amino acids. V shed 0 bases and J 2 bases; nucleotides not matched to a gene: 15. Worth noting for this clone: What it binds is not known. The translation of this DNA and the TCRdb protein of a much larger clone differ at residue 11, probably owing to a read error; the protein shown here is translated from the DNA.

Each sorted gammadelta sample had TRG and TRD chains sequenced. TCRdb re-called the multiplex PCR reads with CATT. The table lists some 100,000 delta-chain clones, almost 1.5% of them singletons. Bulk repertoires came from Vgamma9/Vdelta2+ or Vdelta2-negative gammadelta T cells flow-sorted from PBMC. Material: gamma-delta T cells from blood. The origin of this receptor is a pool of human donors (malaria-infected and uninfected, not separated). V usage is TRDV2 and J usage is TRDJ3, with TRDD3 identical over 7 bases. Assignment of the J gene here rests on matching the DNA to germline, because TCRdb gives none. For the CDR3, the DNA is TGTGCCTGTGACACCGGCGGGCTACTGGGGAATCGCGCCTGGGACACCCGACAGATGTTTTTC. It codes for CACDTGGLLGNRAWDTRQMFF.